Each of the 26 T cell receptor beta chains below was sequenced from the same sample in a study of cytomegalovirus exposure and HLA in healthy donors. The PCR made use of 60 Vbeta and 13 Jbeta primers. The data were produced by immunoSEQ multiplex PCR, yet TCRdb's version contains in-frame clones alone and is incomplete. The sample carries approximately 97,000 clones, approximately 87% recorded once. Sequencing was done on a sample of PBMCs. The receptors stem from a middle-aged man in good health and CMV-seronegative.

The count of this clone is one. J is TRBJ2-7 and V is TRBV5-1; 8 bases are shared with TRBD2. Germline V gene sequence: CDR1 SGHRS, CDR2 YFSETQ. Trimming removed 0 bases from V and 1 base from J; junction bases left unmatched: 6. The CDR3 length is 16 residues. CDR3: CASSLGLAGFSYEQYF. CDR3 coding DNA: TGCGCCAGCAGCTTGGGTCTAGCGGGCTTTTCCTACGAGCAGTACTTC.

V is TRBV11-3 and J is TRBJ2-3, with 13 bases fitting TRBD2. The germline gives CDR1 SGHNT, CDR2 YENEEA. V lost 3 bases to trimming and J lost 6 bases; unmatched junction nucleotides: 6. CDR3 size: 16 residues. This CDR3 reads CASSFGLAGVSDTQYF. CDR3 nucleotides: TGTGCCAGCAGCTTTGGACTAGCGGGGGTCAGCGATACGCAGTATTTT.

The DNA of the CDR3 is TGTGCCAGCAGCTTGGGTCAGTCTACTAATGAAAAACTGTTTTTT. Protein product: CASSLGQSTNEKLFF. The rearrangement joins TRBV5-8 to TRBJ1-4, with D hard to call. The germline V gene has CDR1 SGHTS and CDR2 YDEGEE. The CDR3 covers 15 residues. The germline V and J ends were trimmed by 0 bases and 2 bases, with 8 bases remaining between them. The full variable domain, its missing parts supplied by reference TRBV5-8 and TRBJ1-4, is EAGVTQSPTHLIKTRGQQATLRCSPISGHTSVYWYQQALGLGLQFLLWYDEGEERNRGNFPPRFSGRQFPNYSSELNVNALELEDSALYLCASSLGQSTNEKLFFGSGTQLSVL.

This chain links TRBV2 with TRBJ1-5; the D gene is possibly TRBD1 (6 bases). Trimming removed 5 bases from V and 2 bases from J, with 19 bases in between. Germline V gives CDR1 SNHLY, CDR2 FYNNEI. The CDR3 has 17 residues. The CDR3 is CASSRRGSTGGNQPQHF. The CDR3 nucleotides are TGTGCCAGCAGTAGAAGAGGATCGACAGGCGGCAATCAGCCCCAGCATTTT.

V usage is TRBV7-9 and J usage is TRBJ1-1; TRBD1 is a possible D gene (6 bases). Germline-derived CDR1 and CDR2 are SEHNR and FQNEAQ (reference sequence). V lost 3 bases and J 0 bases, leaving 11 bases between the germline ends. CDR3 length equals 15 residues. The CDR3 DNA reads TGTGCCAGCAGCTTTGTAACAGGGCTGAACACTGAAGCTTTCTTT. Protein product: CASSFVTGLNTEAFF.

J is TRBJ2-1 and V is TRBV6-1, with D maybe TRBD2 (6 bases). Germline V CDR1 and CDR2: MNHNS, SASEGT. This CDR3 has 14 residues. V was clipped by 2 bases and J by 3 bases, with 8 bases between them. The CDR3 here is CASSEWTNYNEQFF. DNA for the CDR3: TGTGCCAGCAGTGAATGGACTAACTACAATGAGCAGTTCTTC.

The chain recombines TRBV6-5 with TRBJ2-5; D might be TRBD1 (6 bases). V dropped 5 bases and J dropped 2 bases, with 15 bases sitting between them. Germline V gene sequence: CDR1 MNHEY, CDR2 SVGAGI. The CDR3 covers 15 residues. The chain's CDR3 is CASSLSGTRQETQYF. The CDR3 region has the DNA TGTGCCAGCAGTCTCTCCGGGACACGGCAAGAGACCCAGTACTTC.

As for this clone: This same CDR3 is encoded by further DNA sequences in the sample. The chain uses TRBV5-6 and TRBJ2-3; 8 bases are a match to TRBD1. J lost 4 bases, V lost 2 bases, and 3 bases had no gene match. Germline lookup yields CDR1 SGHDT and CDR2 YYEEEE. The CDR3 covers 14 residues. DNA for the CDR3: TGTGCCAGCAGCTTAGGACAGGGCGCAGATACGCAGTATTTT. This encodes CASSLGQGADTQYF.

The chain carries TRBV19 and TRBJ2-4; 7 bases line up with TRBD1. This CDR3 is 13 amino acids long. Germline V gene data show CDR1 as LNHDA and CDR2 as SQIVND (reference sequence). Germline trimming cut 8 bases from V and 6 bases from J; bases unmatched to any gene: 7. Here the CDR3 DNA reads TGTGCCAGTGGCCGGGACAGAGGAAACATTCAGTACTTC. Translating gives CASGRDRGNIQYF.

A word on this clone: The sample holds other DNA sequences that translate to the same CDR3. The V gene is TRBV9, the J gene TRBJ1-1; no clear D gene. The germline V and J ends were trimmed by 0 bases and 1 base, with 7 bases remaining between them. The CDR3 runs to 14 residues. The germline CDR1 and CDR2 sequences are SGDLS and YYNGEE. DNA for the CDR3: TGTGCCAGCAGCGTAGGGCCCCCGAACACTGAAGCTTTCTTT. It translates to CASSVGPPNTEAFF. Drawing the rest from reference TRBV9 and TRBJ1-1, the complete variable domain is DSGVTQTPKHLITATGQRVTLRCSPRSGDLSVYWYQQSLDQGLQFLIQYYNGEERAKGNILERFSAQQFPDLHSELNLSSLELGDSALYFCASSVGPPNTEAFFGQGTRLTVV.

This chain links TRBV27 with TRBJ1-2, with D perhaps matching TRBD1 (6 bases). CDR1 and CDR2 from the germline V gene are MNHEY and SMNVEV (reference sequence). V lost 5 bases and J 3 bases, leaving 16 bases between the germline ends. The CDR3 has 15 residues. The CDR3 here is CASSPQGRPYYGYTF. CDR3 sequence (DNA): TGTGCCAGCAGTCCCCAGGGGCGCCCTTACTATGGCTACACCTTC.

The chain carries TRBV5-1 and TRBJ2-3, with TRBD2 identical over 8 bases. The CDR3 extends over 15 amino acids. From germline, CDR1 is SGHRS and CDR2 YFSETQ. V dropped 0 bases and J dropped 1; count of bases not matched to a gene: 1. CDR3 DNA: TGCGCCAGCAGCTTGGAAGCGGGGGGCACAGATACGCAGTATTTT. This encodes CASSLEAGGTDTQYF.

The chain carries TRBV5-4 and TRBJ2-3; TRBD1 matches 10 bases. Germline CDR1 is SGHNT and CDR2 is YYREEE (reference sequence). V was clipped by 10 bases and J by 5 bases; unmatched bases: 10. The length of the CDR3 is 14 residues. As DNA, the CDR3 is TGTGCCGGATTCCGGGACAGGGGACGAGATACGCAGTATTTT. Protein sequence: CAGFRDRGRDTQYF. The full variable domain, with the rest looked up from reference TRBV5-4 and TRBJ2-3, is ETGVTQSPTHLIKTRGQQVTLRCSSQSGHNTVSWYQQALGQGPQFIFQYYREEENGRGNFPPRFSGLQFPNYSSELNVNALELDDSALYLCAGFRDRGRDTQYFGPGTRLTVL.

This chain connects TRBV5-4 to TRBJ2-5; 8 bases are a match to TRBD2. The CDR3 spans 15 residues. The ends lost 3 bases at V and 4 bases at J; junction bases unmatched: 8. Germline CDR1 is SGHNT and CDR2 is YYREEE (reference sequence). The CDR3 sequence: CASSSIAGRAETQYF. The CDR3 nucleotides are TGTGCCAGCAGCTCCATAGCGGGGCGGGCAGAGACCCAGTACTTC.

V and J are TRBV19 and TRBJ1-6; no firm D call. The CDR3 sequence is 13 residues long. The germline V gene has CDR1 LNHDA and CDR2 SQIVND (reference sequence). V dropped 5 bases and J dropped 10 bases, with 12 bases sitting between them. The CDR3 DNA sequence: TGTGCCAGTAGTCTAACGGGTTGGTCACCCCTCCACTTT. Its translation is CASSLTGWSPLHF.

In this sample, this clone turned up a few times. This sequence joins TRBV18 and TRBJ2-1; 12 positions agree with TRBD2. Germline-derived CDR1 and CDR2 are KGHSH and LQKENI. This CDR3 has 16 amino acids. The V gene end was trimmed by 6 bases and the J gene end by 5 bases; junction bases not matched to a gene: 8. Here the CDR3 reads CASSPGLAGRNNEQFF. The CDR3 DNA reads as TGTGCCAGCTCCCCTGGACTAGCGGGGCGCAACAATGAGCAGTTCTTC.

The V call is TRBV7-2, the J call TRBJ1-3; the D gene is possibly TRBD1 (5 bases). The CDR3 covers 18 residues. V gave up 6 bases and J gave up 0 bases, with 21 bases separating them. CDR1 is SGHTA and CDR2 is FQGNSA in the germline V gene. The CDR3 region is CASSSRQTTTLSGNTIYF. The CDR3 nucleotides are TGTGCCAGCAGTTCTAGACAGACGACAACCCTCTCTGGAAACACCATATATTTT.

The rearrangement joins TRBV9 to TRBJ2-7; 9 nucleotides agree with TRBD2. Germline CDR1 SGDLS, CDR2 YYNGEE. The CDR3 is 16 residues long. V lost 2 bases to trimming and J lost 3 bases; unmatched junction nucleotides: 9. CDR3 in DNA: TGTGCCAGCAGCGTTGGAGGAGCGGGGGGCCTCTACGAGCAGTACTTC. Translating it yields CASSVGGAGGLYEQYF.

V and J are TRBV5-4 and TRBJ2-7; the D is unclear. CDR3 size: 14 residues. Trimming removed 1 base at V and 7 bases at J, with 15 bases between. From germline, CDR1 is SGHNT and CDR2 YYREEE (reference sequence). CDR3 coding DNA: TGTGCCAGCAGCTTGCAAGTAACTCGATTTGAGCAGTACTTC. Its protein is CASSLQVTRFEQYF.

V is TRBV19 and J is TRBJ2-7; 10 bases map to TRBD1. The CDR3 has 14 residues. The ends lost 4 bases at V and 6 bases at J; junction bases unmatched: 6. CDR1 and CDR2 (germline): LNHDA, SQIVND (reference sequence). CDR3: CASSRPGTGVEQYF. The CDR3 DNA reads as TGTGCCAGTAGTAGACCTGGGACAGGGGTCGAGCAGTACTTC.

The gene calls are TRBV25-1 and TRBJ1-5, with a tentative D call TRBD1 (5 bases). V was trimmed by 5 bases and J by 3 bases, leaving 8 bases between them. CDR1 MGHDK and CDR2 SYGVNS come from the germline V gene. This CDR3 spans 13 amino acids. CDR3 DNA sequence: TGTGCCAGCAGTCAGGGTTTCAATCAGCCCCAGCATTTT. It is translated as CASSQGFNQPQHF. The variable domain in full, with the rest retrieved from reference TRBV25-1 and TRBJ1-5, is EADIYQTPRYLVIGTGKKITLECSQTMGHDKMYWYQQDPGMELHLIHYSYGVNSTEKGDLSSESTVSRIRTEHFPLTLESARPSHTSQYLCASSQGFNQPQHFGDGTRLSIL.

The chain carries TRBV5-1 and TRBJ2-5, with D tentatively TRBD2 (6 bases). The V and J ends lost 3 bases and 2 bases respectively, with 8 bases between them. The CDR3 sequence is 13 residues long. From germline, CDR1 is SGHRS and CDR2 YFSETQ. The CDR3 DNA follows: TGCGCCAGCAGCTGGGACTTACAAGAGACCCAGTACTTC. Translation: CASSWDLQETQYF.

This chain joins TRBV10-3 and TRBJ1-2; D is undetermined. This CDR3 contains 14 residues. V dropped 2 bases and J dropped 5 bases, with 12 bases sitting between them. Germline V gene sequence: CDR1 ENHRY, CDR2 SYGVKD. The CDR3 loop is CAISEVASPYGYTF. The CDR3 nucleotides are TGTGCCATCAGTGAGGTAGCCAGCCCTTATGGCTACACCTTC.

This clone was seen once. The chain combines TRBV7-2 with TRBJ1-2, with D possibly being TRBD1 (6 bases). V dropped 7 bases and J dropped 8 bases, with 17 bases sitting between them. CDR3 size: 13 residues. Germline V gives CDR1 SGHTA, CDR2 FQGNSA. The CDR3 loop reads CASTFTGTIGYTF. CDR3 coding DNA: TGTGCCAGCACCTTTACCGGGACAATAGGCTACACCTTC. Based on the CDR3 plus reference TRBV7-2 and TRBJ1-2, the full variable domain is GAGVSQSPSNKVTEKGKDVELRCDPISGHTALYWYRQSLGQGLEFLIYFQGNSAPDKSGLPSDRFSAERTGGSVSTLTIQRTQQEDSAVYLCASTFTGTIGYTFGSGTRLTVV.

This chain links TRBV7-6 with TRBJ2-7, with 11 nucleotides matching TRBD2. Germline V gene data show CDR1 as SGHVS and CDR2 as FNYEAQ. CDR3 length: 14 residues. V was pared by 5 bases and J by 4 bases, with 4 bases of the junction left unmatched. CDR3: CASSPTSGEYEQYF. In DNA, the CDR3 is TGTGCCAGCAGCCCGACTAGCGGGGAGTACGAGCAGTACTTC.

V gene TRBV5-4 combines with J gene TRBJ1-5, with D perhaps TRBD1 (5 bases). Trimming took 1 base from V and 4 from J, leaving 12 bases between them. The CDR3 extends over 15 amino acids. In germline, CDR1 is SGHNT, CDR2 YYREEE (reference sequence). This chain's CDR3 is CASSLNGGGNQPQHF. The CDR3 coding sequence is TGTGCCAGCAGCTTGAACGGTGGGGGGAATCAGCCCCAGCATTTT.